A single T cell receptor beta chain is shown here with its context. Each CDR3 protein is one row after TCRdb ran MiXCR on the 5' RACE reads. The sample lists tens of thousands of distinct CDR3 sequences; approximately 7% were seen once. This sample was taken from a study of T-cell memory formation after mild COVID-19. V lost 5 bases, J lost 10 bases, and 15 bases lay in between. Germline assignment: CDR1 SGHTA and CDR2 FQGNSA. The CDR3 contains 13 residues. The chain joins TRBV7-2 to TRBJ2-1, with D maybe TRBD1 (6 bases). This TCR was recovered from an adult who had mild COVID-19 (a few samples of this study predate the infection). Cell type and time point are not known. The sequenced sample was PBMCs or a T cell subset sorted from them (not recorded which). DNA of the CDR3: TGTGCCAGCAGCGATTACAGGGTAAGCGAGCAGTTCTTC. Encoded protein: CASSDYRVSEQFF.